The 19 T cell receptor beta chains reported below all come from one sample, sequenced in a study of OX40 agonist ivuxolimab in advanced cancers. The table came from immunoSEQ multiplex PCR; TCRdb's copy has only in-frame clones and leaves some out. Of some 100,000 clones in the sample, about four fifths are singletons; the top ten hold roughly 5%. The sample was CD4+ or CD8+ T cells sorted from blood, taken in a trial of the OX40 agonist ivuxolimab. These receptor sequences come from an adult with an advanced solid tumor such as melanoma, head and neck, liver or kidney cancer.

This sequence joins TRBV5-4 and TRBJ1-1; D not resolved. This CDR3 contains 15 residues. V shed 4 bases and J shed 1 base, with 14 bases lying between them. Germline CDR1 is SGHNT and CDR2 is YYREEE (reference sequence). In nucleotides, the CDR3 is TGTGCCAGCAGCCCCCGGGTGTCCCAGAACACTGAAGCTTTCTTT. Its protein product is CASSPRVSQNTEAFF.

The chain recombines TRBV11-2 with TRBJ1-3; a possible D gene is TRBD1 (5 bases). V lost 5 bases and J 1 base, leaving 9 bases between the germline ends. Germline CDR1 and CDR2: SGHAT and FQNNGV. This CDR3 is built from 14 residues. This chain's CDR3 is CASSARASGNTIYF. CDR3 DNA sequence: TGTGCCAGCAGCGCCAGGGCTTCTGGAAACACCATATATTTT.

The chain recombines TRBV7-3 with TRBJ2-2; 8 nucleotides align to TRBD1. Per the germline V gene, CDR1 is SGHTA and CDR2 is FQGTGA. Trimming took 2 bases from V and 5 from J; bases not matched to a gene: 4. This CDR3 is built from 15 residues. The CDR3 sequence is CASSLGQGRTGELFF. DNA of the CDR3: TGTGCCAGCAGCTTAGGACAGGGACGTACCGGGGAGCTGTTTTTT. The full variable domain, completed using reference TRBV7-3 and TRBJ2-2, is GAGVSQTPSNKVTEKGKYVELRCDPISGHTALYWYRQSLGQGPEFLIYFQGTGAADDSGLPNDRFFAVRPEGSVSTLKIQRTERGDSAVYLCASSLGQGRTGELFFGEGSRLTVL.

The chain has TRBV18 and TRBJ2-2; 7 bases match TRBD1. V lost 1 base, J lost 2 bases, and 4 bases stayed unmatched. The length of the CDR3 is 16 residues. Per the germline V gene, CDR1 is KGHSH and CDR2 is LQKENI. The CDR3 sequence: CASSPRGTVNTGELFF. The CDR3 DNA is TGTGCCAGCTCACCACGTGGGACAGTCAACACCGGGGAGCTGTTTTTT. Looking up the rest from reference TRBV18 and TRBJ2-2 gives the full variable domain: NAGVMQNPRHLVRRRGQEARLRCSPMKGHSHVYWYRQLPEEGLKFMVYLQKENIIDESGMPKERFSAEFPKEGPSILRIQQVVRGDSAAYFCASSPRGTVNTGELFFGEGSRLTVL.

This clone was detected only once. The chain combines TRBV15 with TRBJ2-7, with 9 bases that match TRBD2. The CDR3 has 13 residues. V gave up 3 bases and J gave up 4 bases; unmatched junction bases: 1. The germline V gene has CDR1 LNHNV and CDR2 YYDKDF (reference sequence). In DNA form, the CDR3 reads TGTGCCACCAGCAGGACTAGCGGTTACGAGCAGTACTTC. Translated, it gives CATSRTSGYEQYF. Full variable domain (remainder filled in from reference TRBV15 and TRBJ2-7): DAMVIQNPRYQVTQFGKPVTLSCSQTLNHNVMYWYQQKSSQAPKLLFHYYDKDFNNEADTPDNFQSRRPNTSFCFLDIRSPGLGDTAMYLCATSRTSGYEQYFGPGTRLTVT.

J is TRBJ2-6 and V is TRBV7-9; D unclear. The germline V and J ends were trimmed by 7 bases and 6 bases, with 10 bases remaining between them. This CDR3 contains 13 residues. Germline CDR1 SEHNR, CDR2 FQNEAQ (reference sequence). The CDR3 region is CASKGVKANVLTF. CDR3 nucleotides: TGTGCCAGCAAGGGTGTAAAGGCCAACGTCCTGACTTTC.

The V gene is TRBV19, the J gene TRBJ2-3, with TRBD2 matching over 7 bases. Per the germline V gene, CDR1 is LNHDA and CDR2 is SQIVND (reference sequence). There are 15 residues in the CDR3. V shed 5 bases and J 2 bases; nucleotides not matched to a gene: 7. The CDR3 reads CASSHQAGPTDTQYF. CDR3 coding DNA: TGTGCCAGTAGTCACCAAGCGGGGCCCACAGATACGCAGTATTTT. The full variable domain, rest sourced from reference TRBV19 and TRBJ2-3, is DGGITQSPKYLFRKEGQNVTLSCEQNLNHDAMYWYRQDPGQGLRLIYYSQIVNDFQKGDIAEGYSVSREKKESFPLTVTSAQKNPTAFYLCASSHQAGPTDTQYFGPGTRLTVL.

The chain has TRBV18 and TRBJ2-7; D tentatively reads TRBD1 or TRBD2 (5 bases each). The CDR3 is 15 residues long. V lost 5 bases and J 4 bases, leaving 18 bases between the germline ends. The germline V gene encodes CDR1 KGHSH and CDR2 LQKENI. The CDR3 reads CASSSRGSREYEQYF. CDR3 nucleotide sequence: TGTGCCAGCTCATCTCGGGGCTCCAGAGAGTACGAGCAGTACTTC.

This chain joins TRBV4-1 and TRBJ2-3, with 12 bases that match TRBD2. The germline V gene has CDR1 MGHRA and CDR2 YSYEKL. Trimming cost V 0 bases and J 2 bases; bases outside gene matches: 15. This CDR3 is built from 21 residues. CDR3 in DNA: TGCGCCAGCAGCCAAGAATTATACCCGTTACTAGCGGGGGGAAACACAGATACGCAGTATTTT. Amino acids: CASSQELYPLLAGGNTDTQYF.

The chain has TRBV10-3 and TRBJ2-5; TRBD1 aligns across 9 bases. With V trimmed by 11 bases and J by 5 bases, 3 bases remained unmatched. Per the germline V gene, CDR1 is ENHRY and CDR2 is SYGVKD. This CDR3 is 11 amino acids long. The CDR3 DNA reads TGTGCCGCTGGGACAGGGGAGACCCAGTACTTC. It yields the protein CAAGTGETQYF.

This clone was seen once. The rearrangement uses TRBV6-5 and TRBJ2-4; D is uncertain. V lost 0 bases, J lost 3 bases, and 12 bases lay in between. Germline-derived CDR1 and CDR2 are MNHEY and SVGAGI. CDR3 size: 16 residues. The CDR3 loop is CASSYSDLVGKNIQYF. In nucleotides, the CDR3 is TGTGCCAGCAGTTACTCAGACCTCGTGGGCAAAAACATTCAGTACTTC.

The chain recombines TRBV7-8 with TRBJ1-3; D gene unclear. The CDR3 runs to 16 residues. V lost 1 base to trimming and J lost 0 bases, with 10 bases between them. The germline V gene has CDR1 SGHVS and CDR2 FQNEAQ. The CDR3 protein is CASSLVSGISGNTIYF. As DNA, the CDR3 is TGTGCCAGCAGCTTAGTCTCGGGGATCTCTGGAAACACCATATATTTT.

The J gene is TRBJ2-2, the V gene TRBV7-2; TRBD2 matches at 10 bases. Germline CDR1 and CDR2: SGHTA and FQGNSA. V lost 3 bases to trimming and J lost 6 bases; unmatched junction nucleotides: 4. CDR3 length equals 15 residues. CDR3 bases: TGTGCCAGCAGCTTCAGCGGGGGGGTCCCCGGGGAGCTGTTTTTT. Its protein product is CASSFSGGVPGELFF.

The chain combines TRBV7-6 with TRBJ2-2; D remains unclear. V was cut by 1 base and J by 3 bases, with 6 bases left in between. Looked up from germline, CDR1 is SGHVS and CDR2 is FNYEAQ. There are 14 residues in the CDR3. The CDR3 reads CASSLGGDTGELFF. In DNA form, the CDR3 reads TGTGCCAGCAGCTTAGGTGGGGACACCGGGGAGCTGTTTTTT.

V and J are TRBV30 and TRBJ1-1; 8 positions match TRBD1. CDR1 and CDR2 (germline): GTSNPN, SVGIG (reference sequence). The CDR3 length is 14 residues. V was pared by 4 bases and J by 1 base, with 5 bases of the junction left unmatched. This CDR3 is CAWKGQGTNTEAFF. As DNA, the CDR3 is TGTGCCTGGAAAGGACAGGGAACGAACACTGAAGCTTTCTTT. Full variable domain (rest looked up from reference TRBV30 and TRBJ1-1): SQTIHQWPATLVQPVGSPLSLECTVEGTSNPNLYWYRQAAGRGLQLLFYSVGIGQISSEVPQNLSASRPQDRQFILSSKKLLLSDSGFYLCAWKGQGTNTEAFFGQGTRLTVV.

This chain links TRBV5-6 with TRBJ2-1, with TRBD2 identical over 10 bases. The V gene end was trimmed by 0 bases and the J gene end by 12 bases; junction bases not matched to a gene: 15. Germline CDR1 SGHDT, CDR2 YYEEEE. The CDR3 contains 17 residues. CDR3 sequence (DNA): TGTGCCAGCAGCTTGGTCTCCCCAGGACTAGCGGTCGGCGGGCAGTTCTTC. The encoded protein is CASSLVSPGLAVGGQFF.

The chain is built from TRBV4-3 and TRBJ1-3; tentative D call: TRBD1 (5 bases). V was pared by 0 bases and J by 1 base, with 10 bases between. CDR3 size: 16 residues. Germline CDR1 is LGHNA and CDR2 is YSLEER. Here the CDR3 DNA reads TGCGCCAGCAGCCAAGACACGGAGGGGTCTGGAAACACCATATATTTT. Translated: CASSQDTEGSGNTIYF.

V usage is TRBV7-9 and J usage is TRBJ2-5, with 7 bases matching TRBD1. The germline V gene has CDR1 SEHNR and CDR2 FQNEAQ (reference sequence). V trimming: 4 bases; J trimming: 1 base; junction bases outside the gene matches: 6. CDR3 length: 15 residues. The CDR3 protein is CASSSGTVVQETQYF. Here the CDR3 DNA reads TGTGCCAGCAGCTCCGGGACAGTCGTCCAAGAGACCCAGTACTTC. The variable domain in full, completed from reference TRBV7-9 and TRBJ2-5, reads DTGVSQNPRHKITKRGQNVTFRCDPISEHNRLYWYRQTLGQGPEFLTYFQNEAQLEKSRLLSDRFSAERPKGSFSTLEIQRTEQGDSAMYLCASSSGTVVQETQYFGPGTRLLVL.

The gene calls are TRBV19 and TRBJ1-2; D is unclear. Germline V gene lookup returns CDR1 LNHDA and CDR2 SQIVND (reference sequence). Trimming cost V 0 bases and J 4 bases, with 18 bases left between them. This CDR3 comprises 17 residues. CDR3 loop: CASSIDHQRPVGYGYTF. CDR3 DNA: TGTGCCAGTAGTATAGATCATCAGCGTCCGGTAGGCTATGGCTACACCTTC.